This T cell receptor beta chain derives from a study of blood T cell repertoires in COVID-19. Background on the study: Samples of COVID-19 (acute and convalescent) were obtained from the United States, Italy and Spain. Sources were T cells, B-cell-depleted T cells, or PBMCs; the material itself was cDNA or gDNA.

Source study methods: How many nucleated cells were present was estimated from reference gene primer amplification. Assay used: immunoSEQ multiplex PCR; TCRdb lists only in-frame clones, some missing. That table furnishes V, J and clone size, whereas the DNA furnished D and trimming. Of about 120,000 clones listed, about four fifths are singletons. The sample holds a few counts of this clone. This CDR3 is built from 13 residues. Germline V CDR1 and CDR2: LNHDA, SQIVND (reference sequence). Deletions cut 4 bases from V and 5 bases from J, with 11 bases between. This chain connects TRBV19 to TRBJ1-2, with unresolved D. The sequenced sample consisted of peripheral blood. The receptor's source is a man between 65 and 85 years old with acute or convalescent COVID-19. The CDR3 here is CASSSGSGYGYTF. DNA for the CDR3: TGTGCCAGTAGTAGCGGGTCCGGTTATGGCTACACCTTC.